This T cell receptor beta chain was retrieved from a study of blood T cell repertoires in COVID-19 (TCRdb year 2020). About the full investigation: Samples from collaborators originated in the United States, Italy and Spain and spanned both the acute and convalescent phases of COVID-19. Where available, HLA class I and class II types were taken from metadata supplied by the sample provider and were not determined by assay-based typing. The material from the prospective study consisted of cDNA or gDNA derived from T cells, B-cell-depleted T cells, or PBMCs. Deeply sampled blood TCRbeta repertoires from subjects exposed to, actively infected with, or recovered from COVID-19 were included in the dataset. A freely available public database, intended as a resource for researchers studying the immune response to SARS-CoV-2, is where the repertoires were released. Samples were obtained from the ongoing ImmuneRACE study (first 160 participants) and from some 1,200 subjects provided by 6 global collaborators. A de-identified subject ID, COVID-19 status, age in years and sex were almost always included in the sample metadata.

TCRbeta CDR3 regions were amplified from genomic DNA using the immunoSEQ Assay, a bias-controlled multiplex PCR. As for the authors' bioinformatics: Within the assay, amplification of reference gene primers was used to estimate how many nucleated cells each sample contained. Sequence reads were collapsed and filtered to measure the absolute abundance of every unique TCRbeta CDR3 rearrangement. Productive Simpson clonality was computed per sample as the square root of Simpson's diversity index over productive rearrangements. The source is immuneACCESS, and TCRdb retained only in-frame sequences with V and J called. Part of the clones is not carried over; for the studies checked, unresolved V genes explain less than half of this, and the remainder is unexplained. That table supplies the V and J calls and clone size; D and trimming were determined from the DNA. Within this sample are about 480,000 clones, with over 75% of them counted one time only. The ten largest clones add up to 1.8% of the sample.

Enrolling through a virtual design, the prospective study's participants ranged in age from about 18 to 100 years and lived across roughly 23 United States geographic areas. In the prospective study, cohorts were assigned on the basis of participant-reported clinical history obtained from a screening survey and a study questionnaire. ImmuneRACE Cohort 3 recovered participants were defined by two consecutive negative NP/OP PCR tests, healthcare professional clearance, or symptom resolution. Mobile phlebotomists in the prospective study collected whole blood, serum and a nasopharyngeal or oropharyngeal swab from every participant. Over a roughly 2-month period, participants in the prospective study had the option of providing additional blood draws and questionnaires. Blood samples from the prospective study were shipped frozen or at room temperature prior to DNA extraction. General conclusions and limits of the study: How much clinical and demographic metadata was included differed by source and by participant, and the metadata was provided uncurated.

Spanning cysteine to phenylalanine, the CDR3 consists of 15 amino acids. The retained sequence is limited to the CDR3, 45 bases, with the frame set at the first base. V loses 6 bases, J loses 2 bases, and the germline ends lie 13 bases apart. CDR1 and CDR2, looked up from the germline V gene, are MNHEY and SVGEGT. In regard to this clone: Its target antigen remains unknown. No much larger clone exists at a distance of one base, and base qualities are not known.

This receptor chain uses TRBV6-2 or TRBV6-3 and TRBJ1-4; matching of 5 bases hints at TRBD1 as the D gene. Sequencing was done on a sample of PBMCs or T cells enriched from blood (not recorded which). The receptor was derived from a woman aged 40-49 years who had recovered from COVID-19. CDR3 loop: CASSSQTATNEKLFF. The bases are TGTGCCAGCAGCTCCCAGACAGCCACTAATGAAAAACTGTTTTTT.